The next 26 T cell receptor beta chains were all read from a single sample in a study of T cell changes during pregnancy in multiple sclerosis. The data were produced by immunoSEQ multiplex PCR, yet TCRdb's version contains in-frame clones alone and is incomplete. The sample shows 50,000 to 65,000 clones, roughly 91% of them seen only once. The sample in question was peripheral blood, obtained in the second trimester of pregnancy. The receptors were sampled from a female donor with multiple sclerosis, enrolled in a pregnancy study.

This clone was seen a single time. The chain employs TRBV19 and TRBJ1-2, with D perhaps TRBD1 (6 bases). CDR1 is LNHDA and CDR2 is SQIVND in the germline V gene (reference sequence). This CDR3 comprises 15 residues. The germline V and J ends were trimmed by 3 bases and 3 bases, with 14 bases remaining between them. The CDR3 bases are TGTGCCAGTAGTATGCCCGGGGGGCCGGACTATGGCTACACCTTC. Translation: CASSMPGGPDYGYTF.

This CDR3 reads CASTQWGFIDRVEGYTF. In DNA form, the CDR3 reads TGTGCCAGCACTCAATGGGGCTTTATCGACAGGGTTGAAGGCTACACCTTC. The chain uses TRBV7-9 and TRBJ1-2; TRBD1 matches at 7 bases. CDR3 size: 17 residues. V was clipped by 7 bases and J by 8 bases; unmatched bases: 22. CDR1 is SEHNR and CDR2 is FQNEAQ in the germline V gene (reference sequence).

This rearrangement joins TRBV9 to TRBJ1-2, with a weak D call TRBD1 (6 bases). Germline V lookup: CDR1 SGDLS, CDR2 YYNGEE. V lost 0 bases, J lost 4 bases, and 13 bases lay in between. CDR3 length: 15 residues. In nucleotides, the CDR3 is TGTGCCAGCAGCGTAGGTCCAGGGGACCGCTATGGCTACACCTTC. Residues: CASSVGPGDRYGYTF. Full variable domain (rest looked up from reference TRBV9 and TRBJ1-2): DSGVTQTPKHLITATGQRVTLRCSPRSGDLSVYWYQQSLDQGLQFLIQYYNGEERAKGNILERFSAQQFPDLHSELNLSSLELGDSALYFCASSVGPGDRYGYTFGSGTRLTVV.

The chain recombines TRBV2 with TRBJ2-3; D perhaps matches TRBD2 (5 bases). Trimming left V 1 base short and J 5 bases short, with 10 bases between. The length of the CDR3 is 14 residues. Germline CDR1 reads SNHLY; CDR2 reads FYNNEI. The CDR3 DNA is TGTGCCAGCAGTGAAGGAGGGTTAGGAGATACGCAGTATTTT. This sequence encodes CASSEGGLGDTQYF. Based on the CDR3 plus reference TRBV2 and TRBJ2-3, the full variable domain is EPEVTQTPSHQVTQMGQEVILRCVPISNHLYFYWYRQILGQKVEFLVSFYNNEISEKSEIFDDQFSVERPDGSNFTLKIRSTKLEDSAMYFCASSEGGLGDTQYFGPGTRLTVL.

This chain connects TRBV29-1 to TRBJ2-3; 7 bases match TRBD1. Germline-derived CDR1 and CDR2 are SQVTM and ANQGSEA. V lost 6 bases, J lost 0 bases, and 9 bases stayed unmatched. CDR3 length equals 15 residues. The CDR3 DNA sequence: TGCAGCGTCCGAGGGACAGCCATTAGCACAGATACGCAGTATTTT. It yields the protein CSVRGTAISTDTQYF.

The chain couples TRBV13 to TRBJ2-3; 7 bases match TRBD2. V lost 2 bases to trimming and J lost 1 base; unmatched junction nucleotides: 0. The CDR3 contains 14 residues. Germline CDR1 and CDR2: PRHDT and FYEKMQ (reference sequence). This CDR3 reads CASSLLAGTDTQYF. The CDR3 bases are TGTGCCAGCAGCTTACTAGCGGGCACAGATACGCAGTATTTT.

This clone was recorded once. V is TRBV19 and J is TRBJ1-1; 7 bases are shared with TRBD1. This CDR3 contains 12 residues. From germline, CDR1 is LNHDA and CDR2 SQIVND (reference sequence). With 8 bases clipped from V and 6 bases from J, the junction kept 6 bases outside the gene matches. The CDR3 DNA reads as TGTGCCAGTTACAGGGGAAGGGCTGAAGCTTTCTTT. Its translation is CASYRGRAEAFF.

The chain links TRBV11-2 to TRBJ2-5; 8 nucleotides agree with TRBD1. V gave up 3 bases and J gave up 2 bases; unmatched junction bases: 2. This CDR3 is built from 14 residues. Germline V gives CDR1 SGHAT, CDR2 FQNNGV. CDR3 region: CASSLNRGQETQYF. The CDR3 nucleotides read TGTGCCAGCAGCTTGAACAGGGGGCAAGAGACCCAGTACTTC.

The CDR3 reads CASSVEASGLLVGEQYF. CDR3 in DNA: TGTGCCAGCAGCGTAGAGGCTAGCGGGCTGCTAGTGGGAGAGCAGTACTTC. V gene TRBV9 combines with J gene TRBJ2-7; TRBD2 matches 8 bases. This CDR3 has 17 residues. Per germline, CDR1 SGDLS and CDR2 YYNGEE. V lost 0 bases, J lost 7 bases, and 15 bases stayed unmatched.

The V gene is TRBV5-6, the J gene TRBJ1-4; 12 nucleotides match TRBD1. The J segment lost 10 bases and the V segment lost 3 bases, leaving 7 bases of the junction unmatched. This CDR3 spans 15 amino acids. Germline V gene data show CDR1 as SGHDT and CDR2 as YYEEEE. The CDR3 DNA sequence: TGTGCCAGCAGCTGGAGGGACAGGGGGCAGGGAAAACTGTTTTTT. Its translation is CASSWRDRGQGKLFF. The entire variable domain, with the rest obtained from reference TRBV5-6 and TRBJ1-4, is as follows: DAGVTQSPTHLIKTRGQQVTLRCSPKSGHDTVSWYQQALGQGPQFIFQYYEEEERQRGNFPDRFSGHQFPNYSSELNVNALLLGDSALYLCASSWRDRGQGKLFFGSGTQLSVL.

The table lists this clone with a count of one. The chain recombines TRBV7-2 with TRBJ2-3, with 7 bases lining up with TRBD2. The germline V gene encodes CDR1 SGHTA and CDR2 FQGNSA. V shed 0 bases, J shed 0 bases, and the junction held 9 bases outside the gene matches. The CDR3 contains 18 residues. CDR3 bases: TGTGCCAGCAGCTTAGCTATTAGGACTAGTCTAAGCACAGATACGCAGTATTTT. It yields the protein CASSLAIRTSLSTDTQYF.

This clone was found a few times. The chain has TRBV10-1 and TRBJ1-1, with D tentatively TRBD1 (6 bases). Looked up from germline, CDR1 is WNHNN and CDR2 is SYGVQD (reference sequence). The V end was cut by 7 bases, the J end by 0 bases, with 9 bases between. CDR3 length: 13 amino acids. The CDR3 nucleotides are TGCGCCAGCAAACAGGGCATGAACACTGAAGCTTTCTTT. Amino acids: CASKQGMNTEAFF.

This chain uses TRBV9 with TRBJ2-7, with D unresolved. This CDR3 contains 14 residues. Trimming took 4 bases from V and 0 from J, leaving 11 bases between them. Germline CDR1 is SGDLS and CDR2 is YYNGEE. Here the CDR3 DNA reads TGTGCCAGCAGCAGAGCGTTTAGCTCCTACGAGCAGTACTTC. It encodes CASSRAFSSYEQYF.

The CDR3 bases are TGTGCCAGCAGCCCCTACTGGACAGGAGACCTCTATGGCTACACCTTC. This codes for CASSPYWTGDLYGYTF. This chain uses TRBV5-4 with TRBJ1-2; 7 bases are a match to TRBD1. From germline, CDR1 is SGHNT and CDR2 YYREEE (reference sequence). The ends lost 4 bases at V and 4 bases at J; junction bases unmatched: 13. The CDR3 extends over 16 amino acids.

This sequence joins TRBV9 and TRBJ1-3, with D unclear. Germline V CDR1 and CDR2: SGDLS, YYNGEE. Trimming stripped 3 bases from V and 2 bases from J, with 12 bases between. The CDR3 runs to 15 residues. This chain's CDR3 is CASSAGGLPGNTIYF. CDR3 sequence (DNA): TGTGCCAGCAGCGCGGGAGGTCTACCTGGAAACACCATATATTTT.

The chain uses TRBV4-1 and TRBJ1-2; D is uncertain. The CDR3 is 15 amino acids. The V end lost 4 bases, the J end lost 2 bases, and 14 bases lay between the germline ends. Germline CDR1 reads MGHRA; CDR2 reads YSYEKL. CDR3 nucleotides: TGCGCCAGCAGCCTACTTCACGGGAAAAACTATGGCTACACCTTC. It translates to CASSLLHGKNYGYTF.

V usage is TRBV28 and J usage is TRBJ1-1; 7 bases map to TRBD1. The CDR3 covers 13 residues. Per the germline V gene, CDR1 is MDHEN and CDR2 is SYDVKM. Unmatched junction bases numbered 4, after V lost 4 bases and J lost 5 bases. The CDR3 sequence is CASSSDRATEAFF. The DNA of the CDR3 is TGTGCCAGCAGTTCCGACAGGGCTACTGAAGCTTTCTTT.

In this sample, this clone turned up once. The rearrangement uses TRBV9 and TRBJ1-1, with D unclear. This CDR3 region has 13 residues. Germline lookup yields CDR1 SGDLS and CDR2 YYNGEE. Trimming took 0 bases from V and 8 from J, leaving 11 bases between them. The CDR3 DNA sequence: TGTGCCAGCAGCGTAGGGCACCGATCCGAAGCTTTCTTT. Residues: CASSVGHRSEAFF.

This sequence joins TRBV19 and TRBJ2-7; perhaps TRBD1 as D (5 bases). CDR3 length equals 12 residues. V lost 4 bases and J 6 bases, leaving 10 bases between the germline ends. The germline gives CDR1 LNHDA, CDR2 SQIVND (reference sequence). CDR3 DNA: TGTGCCAGTAGTAAAGACAGTGGCGAGCAGTACTTC. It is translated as CASSKDSGEQYF.

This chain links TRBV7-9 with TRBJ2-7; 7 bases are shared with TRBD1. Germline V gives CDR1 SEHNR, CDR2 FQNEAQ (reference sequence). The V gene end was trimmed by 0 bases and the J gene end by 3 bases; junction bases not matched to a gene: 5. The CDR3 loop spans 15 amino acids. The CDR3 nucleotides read TGTGCCAGCAGCTTAGCCTCCGGGACAGTCTACGAGCAGTACTTC. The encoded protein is CASSLASGTVYEQYF.

The CDR3 DNA follows: TGTGCCAGCAGCTTGGCCCCTCCTCTGGGGAGCATTCAGTACTTC. Translated: CASSLAPPLGSIQYF. This sequence joins TRBV5-5 and TRBJ2-4; D possibly corresponds to TRBD2 (5 bases). Germline CDR1 SGHKS, CDR2 YYEKEE (reference sequence). This CDR3 is 15 amino acids long. Trimming shortened V by 0 bases and J by 9 bases, and 16 bases separated the two germline ends.

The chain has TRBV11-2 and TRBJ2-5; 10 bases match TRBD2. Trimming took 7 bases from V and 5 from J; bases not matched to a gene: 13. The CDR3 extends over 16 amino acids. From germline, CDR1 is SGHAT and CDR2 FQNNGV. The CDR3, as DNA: TGTGCCAGCAACCACCAGGGTAGCGGGGGGCGGGAGACCCAGTACTTC. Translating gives CASNHQGSGGRETQYF.

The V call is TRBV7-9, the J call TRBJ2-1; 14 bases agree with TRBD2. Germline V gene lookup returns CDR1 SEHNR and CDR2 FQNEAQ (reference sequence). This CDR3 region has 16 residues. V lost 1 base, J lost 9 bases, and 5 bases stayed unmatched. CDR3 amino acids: CASSLGLAGGLGEQFF. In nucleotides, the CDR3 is TGTGCCAGCAGCTTAGGACTAGCGGGGGGGCTAGGTGAGCAGTTCTTC.

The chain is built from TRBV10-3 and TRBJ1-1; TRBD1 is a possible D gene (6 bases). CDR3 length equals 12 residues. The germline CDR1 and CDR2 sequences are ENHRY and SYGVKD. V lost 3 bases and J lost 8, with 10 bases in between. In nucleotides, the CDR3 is TGTGCCATCAGTGAAGGAAGGGGGGAAGCTTTCTTT. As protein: CAISEGRGEAFF.

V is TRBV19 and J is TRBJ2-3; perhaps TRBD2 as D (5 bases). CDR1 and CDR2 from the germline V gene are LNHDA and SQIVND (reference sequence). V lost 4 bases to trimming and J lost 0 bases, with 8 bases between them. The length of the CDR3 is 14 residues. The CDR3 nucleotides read TGTGCCAGTAGTAAGAGGGCAAGCACAGATACGCAGTATTTT. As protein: CASSKRASTDTQYF. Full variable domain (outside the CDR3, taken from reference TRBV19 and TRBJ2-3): DGGITQSPKYLFRKEGQNVTLSCEQNLNHDAMYWYRQDPGQGLRLIYYSQIVNDFQKGDIAEGYSVSREKKESFPLTVTSAQKNPTAFYLCASSKRASTDTQYFGPGTRLTVL.

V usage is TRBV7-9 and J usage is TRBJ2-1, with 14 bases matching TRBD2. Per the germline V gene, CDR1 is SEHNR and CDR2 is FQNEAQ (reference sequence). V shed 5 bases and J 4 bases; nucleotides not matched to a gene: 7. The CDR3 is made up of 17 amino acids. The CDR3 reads CASSLLGTSGGYNEQFF. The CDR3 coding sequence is TGTGCCAGCAGCCTACTCGGGACTAGCGGGGGATACAATGAGCAGTTCTTC.